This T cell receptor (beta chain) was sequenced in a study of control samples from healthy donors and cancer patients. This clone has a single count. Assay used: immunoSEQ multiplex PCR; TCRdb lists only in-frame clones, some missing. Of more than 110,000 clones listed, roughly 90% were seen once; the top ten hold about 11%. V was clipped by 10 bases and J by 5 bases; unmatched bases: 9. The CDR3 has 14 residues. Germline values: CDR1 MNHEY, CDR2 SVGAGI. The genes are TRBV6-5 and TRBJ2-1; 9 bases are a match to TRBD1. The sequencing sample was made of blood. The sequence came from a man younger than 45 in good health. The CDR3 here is CATGWTGVDNEQFF. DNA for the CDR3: TGTGCCACCGGTTGGACAGGGGTAGACAATGAGCAGTTCTTC.